These 10 T cell receptor beta chains originate from one sample sequenced in a study of identical twins. Each CDR3 protein gets one entry after TCRdb re-called the 5' RACE reads with MiXCR. Among 1,800,000 or so distinct CDR3 sequences listed, roughly 35% were seen once. The sample consisted of cord blood. The origin of the receptors is a newborn girl in good health.

The gene calls are TRBV5-1 and TRBJ2-1, with D possibly TRBD2 on 7 matching bases. Germline-derived CDR1 and CDR2 are SGHRS and YFSETQ. The CDR3 runs to 15 residues. Trimming removed 4 bases from V and 5 bases from J, with 16 bases in between. CDR3 loop: CASSRGGGTDNEQFF. CDR3 nucleotides: TGCGCCAGCAGCAGGGGGGGCGGGACCGACAATGAGCAGTTCTTC.

At least ten counts were recorded for this clonotype. The rearrangement joins TRBV29-1 to TRBJ2-7; no definite D call. The CDR3 has 13 residues. V shed 2 bases and J shed 2 bases, with 10 bases lying between them. Germline values: CDR1 SQVTM, CDR2 ANQGSEA. Written as DNA, the CDR3 is TGCAGCGTTGAACGAGACGATACCTACGAGCAGTACTTC. This sequence encodes CSVERDDTYEQYF.

V gene TRBV3-1 combines with J gene TRBJ2-1; TRBD2 matches at 9 bases. The J call is uncertain, as TRBJ2-7 better fits the DNA end. This CDR3 has 15 residues. Per germline, CDR1 LGHDT and CDR2 YNNKEL (reference sequence). CDR3 amino acids: CASSQNSGSYNEQYF. The CDR3 DNA reads TGTGCCAGCAGCCAGAATAGCGGGAGCTACAATGAGCAGTACTTC.

This clonotype has a handful of counts. This chain joins TRBV10-3 and TRBJ2-1; 11 bases match TRBD2. Trimming took 0 bases from V and 10 from J; bases not matched to a gene: 11. Germline values: CDR1 ENHRY, CDR2 SYGVKD. The CDR3 length is 17 residues. The CDR3 DNA follows: TGTGCCATCAGTGAGTCGACACTAGCGGGAGCGCTAAAGGAGCAGTTCTTC. Its translation: CAISESTLAGALKEQFF.

As DNA, the CDR3 is TGCAGTGCTAGAGATCCTCAGACAACAGCCTACGAGCAGTACTTC. As protein: CSARDPQTTAYEQYF. The chain is built from TRBV20-1 and TRBJ2-7, with D uncertain. The CDR3 is 15 residues long. Trimming cost V 0 bases and J 2 bases, with 14 bases left between them. CDR1 and CDR2 from the germline V gene are DFQATT and SNEGSKA (reference sequence).

This clonotype came up a few times. The chain employs TRBV6-5 and TRBJ2-1; D is possibly TRBD2 (7 bases). The CDR3 extends over 16 amino acids. Trimming stripped 7 bases from V and 6 bases from J, with 22 bases between. Looked up from germline, CDR1 is MNHEY and CDR2 is SVGAGI. The CDR3 region has the DNA TGTGCCAGCAAGAATTCGGGGGCTAGCGGCCCCAATGAGCAGTTCTTC. It specifies CASKNSGASGPNEQFF.

V gene TRBV2 combines with J gene TRBJ2-5; no firm D call. Germline V lookup: CDR1 SNHLY, CDR2 FYNNEI. CDR3 length equals 9 residues. Trimming pared 8 bases from V and 11 bases from J, leaving 9 bases between. The CDR3 sequence is CASANEQYF. The CDR3 DNA follows: TGTGCCAGCGCCAATGAGCAGTACTTC.

The genes are TRBV3-1 and TRBJ2-3; 10 positions match TRBD2. Trimming took 2 bases from V and 2 from J; bases not matched to a gene: 4. CDR3 size: 16 residues. From germline, CDR1 is LGHDT and CDR2 YNNKEL (reference sequence). Here the CDR3 DNA reads TGTGCCAGCAGCCAACTTGGGACTAGCGCCACAGATACGCAGTATTTT. Its translation: CASSQLGTSATDTQYF.

The chain uses TRBV11-2 and TRBJ1-4, with a possible D match to TRBD1 (6 bases). The germline V and J ends were trimmed by 5 bases and 6 bases, with 16 bases remaining between them. The CDR3 has 15 amino acids. CDR1 is SGHAT, CDR2 FQNNGV, per germline. CDR3 in DNA: TGTGCCAGCAGCCCGCACGCCGGGACACATGAAAAACTGTTTTTT. It encodes CASSPHAGTHEKLFF. Full variable domain (remainder filled in from reference TRBV11-2 and TRBJ1-4): EAGVAQSPRYKIIEKRQSVAFWCNPISGHATLYWYQQILGQGPKLLIQFQNNGVVDDSQLPKDRFSAERLKGVDSTLKIQPAKLEDSAVYLCASSPHAGTHEKLFFGSGTQLSVL.

This clonotype was observed at least ten times. This chain joins TRBV6-5 and TRBJ2-5; D possibly uses TRBD1 or TRBD2 (5 bases each). The CDR3 totals 12 residues. With 5 bases removed from V and 7 bases from J, the gap between germline ends came to 11 bases. The germline V gene encodes CDR1 MNHEY and CDR2 SVGAGI. The CDR3 DNA reads as TGTGCCAGCAGTCGGGACGAGGCGACCCAGTACTTC. It translates to CASSRDEATQYF.